The rows below give T cell receptor beta chains drawn from one sample of a study of quantifying T cell responses using KT2 cells. TCRdb itself ran the UMI-ligation and nested PCR reads through MiXCR, one entry per CDR3 protein. The repertoire holds tens of thousands of distinct CDR3 sequences, 10% to 15% seen once, with roughly 9.5% in the top ten. The sequencing input was PBMCs spiked with cells of the T cell clone KT2. The receptors stem from a human donor. Each CDR3 is given with its conserved first and last residue. Fields, in order: CDR3 DNA, CDR3 protein, D gene, V gene, clone size, J gene. The D gene is left open where the match is weak. Where a row states a size, it is once, few, many or the class of an expanded clone; other rows omit it.

CDR3 DNA: TGCAGCGTTGGAGCAGGGGGCGGGGAGCTGTTTTTT
CDR3 protein: CSVGAGGGELFF
D gene: TRBD1
V gene: TRBV29-1
clone size: many
J gene: TRBJ2-2

CDR3 DNA: TGTGCTAGTGGTTTGGTGAGCAGCTATGGCTACACCTTC
CDR3 protein: CASGLVSSYGYTF
D gene: .
V gene: TRBV12-5
clone size: few
J gene: TRBJ1-2

CDR3 DNA: TGTGCCTGGAGTCAGTACTCAACTAATGAAAAACTGTTTTTT
CDR3 protein: CAWSQYSTNEKLFF
D gene: .
V gene: TRBV30
clone size: many
J gene: TRBJ1-4

CDR3 DNA: TGTGCTAGTGCCCCGAGCTCCTACAATGAGCAGTTCTTC
CDR3 protein: CASAPSSYNEQFF
D gene: .
V gene: TRBV12-5
clone size: .
J gene: TRBJ2-1

CDR3 DNA: TGTGCCAGCAGTGAATGGGGCAGGGGGTCCTACGAGCAGTACTTC
CDR3 protein: CASSEWGRGSYEQYF
D gene: TRBD1
V gene: TRBV6-1
clone size: .
J gene: TRBJ2-7

CDR3 DNA: TGTGCCAGCAGCTCTCGGGGGGTCACCTACGAGCAGTACTTC
CDR3 protein: CASSSRGVTYEQYF
D gene: TRBD2
V gene: TRBV7-9
clone size: .
J gene: TRBJ2-7

CDR3 DNA: TGTGCCAGCAGAACAGGGAGTCGGGAGCAGTTCTTC
CDR3 protein: CASRTGSREQFF
D gene: .
V gene: TRBV7-9
clone size: few
J gene: TRBJ2-1

CDR3 DNA: TGTGCCAGCAGCGGGGGGGCTACCTCTTACAATGAGCAGTTCTTC
CDR3 protein: CASSGGATSYNEQFF
D gene: .
V gene: TRBV9
clone size: few
J gene: TRBJ2-1

CDR3 DNA: TGTGCCAGCAGCCAGGACAGGGAGTTTTTGGGGACTGAAGCTTTCTTT
CDR3 protein: CASSQDREFLGTEAFF
D gene: TRBD1
V gene: TRBV3-1
clone size: few
J gene: TRBJ1-1

CDR3 DNA: TGTGCCAGCAGTGCGGGACGGAGGATCTATGGCTACACCTTC
CDR3 protein: CASSAGRRIYGYTF
D gene: .
V gene: TRBV5-8
clone size: few
J gene: TRBJ1-2

CDR3 DNA: TGTGCCAGCAGCTTAAAGGTTTCTCTAGATACGCAGTATTTT
CDR3 protein: CASSLKVSLDTQYF
D gene: .
V gene: TRBV7-2
clone size: .
J gene: TRBJ2-3

CDR3 DNA: TGTGCCAGCAGCCAAGATCGGGGCCGAATCTTC
CDR3 protein: CASSQDRGRIF
D gene: .
V gene: TRBV3-1
clone size: .
J gene: TRBJ2-5

CDR3 DNA: TGTGCCAGCTCCGGGACTAGCGGGAGACTTCCCGGGGCCAACGTCCTGACTTTC
CDR3 protein: CASSGTSGRLPGANVLTF
D gene: .
V gene: TRBV21-1
clone size: few
J gene: TRBJ2-6

CDR3 DNA: TGTGCCAGTAGTGGCAGCTTGAACACTGAAGCTTTCTTT
CDR3 protein: CASSGSLNTEAFF
D gene: .
V gene: TRBV19
clone size: many
J gene: TRBJ1-1

CDR3 DNA: TGCGCCAGCTTCATGGGCAACCAAGAGACCCAGTACTTC
CDR3 protein: CASFMGNQETQYF
D gene: .
V gene: TRBV5-1
clone size: few
J gene: TRBJ2-5

CDR3 DNA: TGTGCCAGCAGCCAAGACCGGAGGATGGCTTTCTTT
CDR3 protein: CASSQDRRMAFF
D gene: .
V gene: TRBV14
clone size: .
J gene: TRBJ1-1

CDR3 DNA: TGCGCCAGCAGCTTAACAGGGGTTGCTGAAGCTTTCTTT
CDR3 protein: CASSLTGVAEAFF
D gene: TRBD1
V gene: TRBV5-1
clone size: many
J gene: TRBJ1-1

CDR3 DNA: TGCGCCAGCAGCCAAGGGCAGGGCTACAATGAGCAGTTCTTC
CDR3 protein: CASSQGQGYNEQFF
D gene: .
V gene: TRBV4-1
clone size: few
J gene: TRBJ2-1

CDR3 DNA: TGTGCCAGCAGCGGCTCTGGGGCCAACGTCCTGACTTTC
CDR3 protein: CASSGSGANVLTF
D gene: .
V gene: TRBV7-6
clone size: many
J gene: TRBJ2-6

CDR3 DNA: TGTGCCAGCAATATAGTGGGGGGGGTCAATGAGCAGTTCTTC
CDR3 protein: CASNIVGGVNEQFF
D gene: TRBD2
V gene: TRBV2
clone size: .
J gene: TRBJ2-1

CDR3 DNA: TGTGCCAGCAGCTTAGATATCTTGGGACTAGCGGGAAACTTCCATGAGCAGTTCTTC
CDR3 protein: CASSLDILGLAGNFHEQFF
D gene: TRBD2
V gene: TRBV11-2
clone size: .
J gene: TRBJ2-1

CDR3 DNA: TGTGCCAGCAGCCGAAGGTCCTATGGCTACACCTTC
CDR3 protein: CASSRRSYGYTF
D gene: .
V gene: TRBV6-6
clone size: .
J gene: TRBJ1-2

CDR3 DNA: TGCGCCAGCAGCCAACCCCAACGAGGGAAGAATCAGCCCCAGCATTTT
CDR3 protein: CASSQPQRGKNQPQHF
D gene: .
V gene: TRBV4-1
clone size: many
J gene: TRBJ1-5

CDR3 DNA: TGCAGTGCTTTAGCTCCGGGACGGACCTACGAGCAGTACTTC
CDR3 protein: CSALAPGRTYEQYF
D gene: .
V gene: TRBV20-1
clone size: .
J gene: TRBJ2-7

CDR3 DNA: TGTGCCAGCAGCTTGAGGCCCATAGGGTCCTACGAGCAGTACTTC
CDR3 protein: CASSLRPIGSYEQYF
D gene: .
V gene: TRBV5-6
clone size: many
J gene: TRBJ2-7

CDR3 DNA: TGCAGCGTTGAGGGAGCTGGGGGGGGCTACACCTTC
CDR3 protein: CSVEGAGGGYTF
D gene: .
V gene: TRBV29-1
clone size: few
J gene: TRBJ1-2

CDR3 DNA: TGTGCCAGCATGGGGCCCCACTCTGGGGCCAACGTCCTGACTTTC
CDR3 protein: CASMGPHSGANVLTF
D gene: .
V gene: TRBV21-1
clone size: .
J gene: TRBJ2-6

CDR3 DNA: TGCAGTGCTAGCTACCCAAGGTTGGGGACCGGGGAGCTGTTTTTT
CDR3 protein: CSASYPRLGTGELFF
D gene: .
V gene: TRBV20-1
clone size: many
J gene: TRBJ2-2

CDR3 DNA: TGTGCCAGCAGTTCCCAAATATCTCTTGAGACCCAGTACTTC
CDR3 protein: CASSSQISLETQYF
D gene: .
V gene: TRBV21-1
clone size: few
J gene: TRBJ2-5

CDR3 DNA: TGTGCCAGCAGCTTCGGACAGAACACCGGGGAGCTGTTTTTT
CDR3 protein: CASSFGQNTGELFF
D gene: .
V gene: TRBV7-2
clone size: many
J gene: TRBJ2-2

CDR3 DNA: TGTGCCTGGAGACTAGCGGGGGGAAGGACAGATACGCAGTATTTT
CDR3 protein: CAWRLAGGRTDTQYF
D gene: TRBD2
V gene: TRBV30
clone size: .
J gene: TRBJ2-3

CDR3 DNA: TGTGCCAGCAGTTTAAACAGGGTCGGGAATCAGCCCCAGCATTTT
CDR3 protein: CASSLNRVGNQPQHF
D gene: .
V gene: TRBV2
clone size: many
J gene: TRBJ1-5